Shown below are 8 T cell receptor beta chains from a single sample sequenced in a study of cytomegalovirus exposure and HLA in healthy donors. PCR involved 60 Vbeta and 13 Jbeta primers. Method: immunoSEQ multiplex PCR; TCRdb's copy keeps in-frame clones and lacks some. The data show 150,000 to 200,000 clones, approximately 71% seen once. Sequences were obtained from PBMCs. The receptors come from a woman aged 18-29 years in good health and CMV-seropositive.

The rearrangement uses TRBV30 and TRBJ2-1; D perhaps matches TRBD1 (6 bases). Trimming shortened V by 4 bases and J by 4 bases, and 11 bases separated the two germline ends. This CDR3 has 13 residues. Germline CDR1 GTSNPN, CDR2 SVGIG (reference sequence). In DNA form, the CDR3 reads TGTGCCTGGACAGGGGACGGTTACAATGAGCAGTTCTTC. Amino acid sequence: CAWTGDGYNEQFF. Based on the CDR3 plus reference TRBV30 and TRBJ2-1, the full variable domain is SQTIHQWPATLVQPVGSPLSLECTVEGTSNPNLYWYRQAAGRGLQLLFYSVGIGQISSEVPQNLSASRPQDRQFILSSKKLLLSDSGFYLCAWTGDGYNEQFFGPGTRLTVL.

The rearrangement joins TRBV7-8 to TRBJ2-7; 10 bases fit TRBD1. The V gene end was trimmed by 1 base and the J gene end by 6 bases; junction bases not matched to a gene: 9. CDR3 length: 16 residues. CDR1 and CDR2 (germline): SGHVS, FQNEAQ. The CDR3 bases are TGTGCCAGCAGCTTAGTCAATCGACAGGGGGCGGGCGAGCAGTACTTC. Protein product: CASSLVNRQGAGEQYF.

This chain connects TRBV27 to TRBJ2-7; 7 positions agree with TRBD2. V lost 2 bases and J lost 5; bases outside the gene matches: 12. Germline V gives CDR1 MNHEY, CDR2 SMNVEV (reference sequence). The length of the CDR3 is 16 residues. CDR3 coding DNA: TGTGCCAGCAGTTTAGGATGGGGCGGGAGAGCGGACGAGCAGTACTTC. Encoded protein: CASSLGWGGRADEQYF.

This chain uses TRBV5-1 with TRBJ2-1; 10 nucleotides agree with TRBD2. CDR1 is SGHRS, CDR2 YFSETQ, per germline. The CDR3 extends over 15 amino acids. J gave up 5 bases and V 2 bases, and 4 bases lay outside the gene matches. DNA of the CDR3: TGCGCCAGCAGCTTTGCTACTAGCGGGGACAATGAGCAGTTCTTC. This gives the protein CASSFATSGDNEQFF.

The chain has TRBV20-1 and TRBJ2-7; TRBD2 aligns across 7 bases. This CDR3 region has 11 residues. The germline V gene has CDR1 DFQATT and CDR2 SNEGSKA (reference sequence). V lost 8 bases to trimming and J lost 5 bases; unmatched junction nucleotides: 6. CDR3 amino acids: CSPSGVHEQYF. CDR3 bases: TGCAGTCCGAGCGGGGTTCACGAGCAGTACTTC.

In nucleotides, the CDR3 is TGCGCCAGCAGCCATTTCCCCCTAGCGGTAGATAGAAGCACAGATACGCAGTATTTT. Translation: CASSHFPLAVDRSTDTQYF. The chain combines TRBV4-1 with TRBJ2-3, with 7 nucleotides matching TRBD2. V shed 3 bases, J shed 0 bases, and the junction held 15 bases outside the gene matches. The germline CDR1 and CDR2 sequences are MGHRA and YSYEKL. CDR3 length: 19 residues.

This clone was picked up a small number of times. The gene calls are TRBV4-1 and TRBJ2-5; possibly TRBD2 for D (6 bases). The CDR3 covers 16 residues. Deletions cut 4 bases from V and 3 bases from J, with 18 bases between. From germline, CDR1 is MGHRA and CDR2 YSYEKL. The chain's CDR3 is CASSRLIGLAEETQYF. Written as DNA, the CDR3 is TGCGCCAGCAGCCGACTGATCGGGTTAGCGGAAGAGACCCAGTACTTC.

V is TRBV5-1 and J is TRBJ2-3; 11 positions agree with TRBD1. From germline, CDR1 is SGHRS and CDR2 YFSETQ. J was trimmed by 5 bases and V by 1 base; bases with no gene match: 3. The CDR3 contains 15 residues. CDR3: CASSLRDRGKDTQYF. CDR3 coding DNA: TGCGCCAGCAGCTTGCGGGACAGGGGGAAAGATACGCAGTATTTT. The full variable domain, its missing parts supplied by reference TRBV5-1 and TRBJ2-3, is KAGVTQTPRYLIKTRGQQVTLSCSPISGHRSVSWYQQTPGQGLQFLFEYFSETQRNKGNFPGRFSGRQFSNSRSEMNVSTLELGDSALYLCASSLRDRGKDTQYFGPGTRLTVL.